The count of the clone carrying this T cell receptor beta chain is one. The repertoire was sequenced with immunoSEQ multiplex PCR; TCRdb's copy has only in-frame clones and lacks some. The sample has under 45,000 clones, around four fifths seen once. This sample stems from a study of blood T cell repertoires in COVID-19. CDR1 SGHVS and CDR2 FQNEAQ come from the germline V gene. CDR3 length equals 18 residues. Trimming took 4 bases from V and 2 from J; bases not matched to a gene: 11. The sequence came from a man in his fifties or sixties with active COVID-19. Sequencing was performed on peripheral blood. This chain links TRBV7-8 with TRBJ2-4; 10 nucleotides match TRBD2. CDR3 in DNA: TGTGCCAGCAGCTCCCCCAGCGGGGGGGCCGGGACCAAAAACATTCAGTACTTC. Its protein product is CASSSPSGGAGTKNIQYF.